This TCR beta chain stems from a study of shared clonotypes between healthy human individuals. TCRdb's copy holds only in-frame clones and misses some; the assay was immunoSEQ multiplex PCR. The data show 330,000 or so clones, about 74% seen once. The CDR3 is 15 amino acids. Germline V gene lookup returns CDR1 SGHAT and CDR2 FQDESV (reference sequence). Trimming took off 4 bases at V and 2 bases at J, with 13 bases between the two ends. The sequence was obtained from a man younger than 45 in good health. The chain joins TRBV11-1 to TRBJ2-3; the D gene is possibly TRBD1 (8 bases). Sequencing input: memory CD4+ T cells sorted from blood. Stated subset: CD45RA-negative fraction. CDR3 in DNA: TGTGCCAGCAGCTGGACAGGGACTATCACAGATACGCAGTATTTT. It encodes CASSWTGTITDTQYF. Combining the CDR3 with reference TRBV11-1 and TRBJ2-3 gives the whole variable domain EAEVAQSPRYKITEKSQAVAFWCDPISGHATLYWYRQILGQGPELLVQFQDESVVDDSQLPKDRFSAERLKGVDSTLKIQPAELGDSAMYLCASSWTGTITDTQYFGPGTRLTVL.